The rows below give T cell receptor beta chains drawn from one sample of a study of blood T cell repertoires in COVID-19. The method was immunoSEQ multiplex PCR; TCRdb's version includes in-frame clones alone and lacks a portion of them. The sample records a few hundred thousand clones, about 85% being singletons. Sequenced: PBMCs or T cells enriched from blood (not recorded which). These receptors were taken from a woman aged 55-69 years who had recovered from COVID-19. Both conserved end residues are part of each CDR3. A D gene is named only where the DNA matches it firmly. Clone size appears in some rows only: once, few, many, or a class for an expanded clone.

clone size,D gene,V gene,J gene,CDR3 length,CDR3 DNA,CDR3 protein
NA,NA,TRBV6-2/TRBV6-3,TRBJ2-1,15,TGTGCCAGCAGTCCAGTACAGGGTTCTTACAATGAGCAGTTCTTC,CASSPVQGSYNEQFF
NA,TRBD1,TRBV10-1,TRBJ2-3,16,TGCGCCAGCAGTGAGTCGACAGGGGCATCCTCAGATACGCAGTATTTT,CASSESTGASSDTQYF
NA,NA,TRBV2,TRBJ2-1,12,TGTGCCAGCAGAGTCGGTTACAATGAGCAGTTCTTC,CASRVGYNEQFF
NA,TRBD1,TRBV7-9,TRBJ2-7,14,TGTGCCAGCAGCTCCGGACAGGGGCCCTACGAGCAGTACTTC,CASSSGQGPYEQYF
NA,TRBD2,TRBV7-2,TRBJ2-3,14,TGTGCCAGCAGCTTCCTCGGGGGGAAAGATACGCAGTATTTT,CASSFLGGKDTQYF
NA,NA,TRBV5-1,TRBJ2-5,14,TGCGCCAGCAGCTTGACAGGGCCCGGAGAGACCCAGTACTTC,CASSLTGPGETQYF
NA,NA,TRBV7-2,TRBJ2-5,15,TGTGCCAGCAGCTTAGCAGTGCTAGCTGGAGAGACCCAGTACTTC,CASSLAVLAGETQYF
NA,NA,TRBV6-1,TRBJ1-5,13,TGTGCCAGCAGTGATCAATCGGGTCAGCCCCAGCATTTT,CASSDQSGQPQHF
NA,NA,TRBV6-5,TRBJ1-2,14,TGTGCCAGCAGTTACGATGGGGGGGCGGGTGGCTACACCTTC,CASSYDGGAGGYTF
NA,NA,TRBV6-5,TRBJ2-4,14,TGTGCCAGCAGTTCCTTCGCGGGGTGGAACATTCAGTACTTC,CASSSFAGWNIQYF
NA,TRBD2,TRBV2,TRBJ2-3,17,TGTGCCAGCAGAGCGAAAATAGCGGGGGCTAGCACAGATACGCAGTATTTT,CASRAKIAGASTDTQYF
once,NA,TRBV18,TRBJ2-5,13,TGTGCCAGCTCACCAGGACTTCAAGAGACCCAGTACTTC,CASSPGLQETQYF
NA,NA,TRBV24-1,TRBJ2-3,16,TGTGCCACCAGTGATGTCAGACAGTCCCTCGGGGGTACGCAGTATTTT,CATSDVRQSLGGTQYF
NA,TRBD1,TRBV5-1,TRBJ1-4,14,TGCGCCAGCAGCTTGGGGGACAGTAATGAAAAACTGTTTTTT,CASSLGDSNEKLFF
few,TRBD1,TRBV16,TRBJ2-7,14,TGTGCCAGCAGCCCCCGGACAGGGGCCTACGAGCAGTACTTC,CASSPRTGAYEQYF
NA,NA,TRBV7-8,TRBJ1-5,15,TGTGCCAGCAGCACGATAGGGGTGGGCAGGCAGCCCCAGCATTTT,CASSTIGVGRQPQHF
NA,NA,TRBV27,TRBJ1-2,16,TGTGCCAGCAGTCATTCGGACGGGGAGAGTGACTATGGCTACACCTTC,CASSHSDGESDYGYTF
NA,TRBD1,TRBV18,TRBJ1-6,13,TGTGCCAGCTCCGAACAGGGGAATTCACCCCTCCACTTT,CASSEQGNSPLHF
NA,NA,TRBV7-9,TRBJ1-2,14,TGTGCCAGCAGCTTAGTTTATGCAGGCCCTGGCTACACCTTC,CASSLVYAGPGYTF
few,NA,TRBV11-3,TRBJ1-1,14,TGTGCCAGCAGCCCCCGCGAGGTGAACACTGAAGCTTTCTTT,CASSPREVNTEAFF
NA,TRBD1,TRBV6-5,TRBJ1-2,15,TGTGCCAGCAGTTTGTCCGTGGGACAGACCTATGGCTACACCTTC,CASSLSVGQTYGYTF
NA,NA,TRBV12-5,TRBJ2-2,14,TGTGCTACTCGGCCTTCTAGCATCACCGGGGAGCTGTTTTTT,CATRPSSITGELFF
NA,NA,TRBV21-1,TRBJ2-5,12,TGTGCCAGCCGCCCAGGGGGAGAGACCCAGTACTTC,CASRPGGETQYF
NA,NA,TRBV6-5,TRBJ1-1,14,TGTGCCAGCAGTTACCGGGGTTTGAACACTGAAGCTTTCTTT,CASSYRGLNTEAFF
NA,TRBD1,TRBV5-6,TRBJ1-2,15,TGTGCCAGCAGCTTTTCCCGGACAGGCCCCTATGGCTACACCTTC,CASSFSRTGPYGYTF
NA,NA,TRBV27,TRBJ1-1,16,TGTGCCAGCAGTTCCCCGTCGCATGGGCCCAACACTGAAGCTTTCTTT,CASSSPSHGPNTEAFF
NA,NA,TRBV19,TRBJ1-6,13,TGTGCCAGTAGTATTACAGTGGGCTCACCCCTCCACTTT,CASSITVGSPLHF
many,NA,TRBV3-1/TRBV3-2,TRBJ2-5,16,TGTGCCAGCAGCCTCAGAGTAGGGGGGGCCGGAGAGACCCAGTACTTC,CASSLRVGGAGETQYF
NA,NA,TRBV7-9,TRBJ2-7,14,TGTGCCAGCAGCTTTGGTGGGCAGACCTACGAGCAGTACTTC,CASSFGGQTYEQYF
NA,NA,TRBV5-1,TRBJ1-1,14,TGCGCCAGCAGCTTGGGACAGTTTGACACTGAAGCTTTCTTT,CASSLGQFDTEAFF
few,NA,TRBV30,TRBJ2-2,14,TGTGCCGCCCAGGGGATCCTCTTTACAGGGGAGCTGTTTTTT,CAAQGILFTGELFF
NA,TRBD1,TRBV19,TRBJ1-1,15,TGTGCCAGTAACAAGCTGAGGGACAGGGAGACTGAAGCTTTCTTT,CASNKLRDRETEAFF
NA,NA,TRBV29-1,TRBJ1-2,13,TGCAGCGTTGTTTCGGGGGGCGCTTTTGGCTACACCTTC,CSVVSGGAFGYTF
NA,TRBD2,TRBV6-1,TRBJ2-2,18,TGTGCCAGCAGTGAGCACGTTCACGGGGGGGCCAGGTTCGGGGAGCTGTTTTTT,CASSEHVHGGARFGELFF
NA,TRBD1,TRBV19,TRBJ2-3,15,TGTGCCACCAAGAGGGACAGGGATGTCACAGATACGCAGTATTTT,CATKRDRDVTDTQYF
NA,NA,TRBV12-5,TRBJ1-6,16,TGTGCTAGTGGTTGGGGGGAGAGCTCCTATAATTCACCCCTCCACTTT,CASGWGESSYNSPLHF